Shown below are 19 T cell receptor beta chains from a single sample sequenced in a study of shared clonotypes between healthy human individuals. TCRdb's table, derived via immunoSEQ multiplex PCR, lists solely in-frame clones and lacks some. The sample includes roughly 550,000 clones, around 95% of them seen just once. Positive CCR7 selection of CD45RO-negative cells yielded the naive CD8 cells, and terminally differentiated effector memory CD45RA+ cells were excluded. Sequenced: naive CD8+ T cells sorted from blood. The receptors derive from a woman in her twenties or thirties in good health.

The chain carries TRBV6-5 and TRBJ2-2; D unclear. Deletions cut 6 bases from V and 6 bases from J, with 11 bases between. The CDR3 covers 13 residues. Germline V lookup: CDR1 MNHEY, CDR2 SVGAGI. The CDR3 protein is CASRHQYAGELFF. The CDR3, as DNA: TGTGCCAGCAGACACCAATACGCCGGGGAGCTGTTTTTT.

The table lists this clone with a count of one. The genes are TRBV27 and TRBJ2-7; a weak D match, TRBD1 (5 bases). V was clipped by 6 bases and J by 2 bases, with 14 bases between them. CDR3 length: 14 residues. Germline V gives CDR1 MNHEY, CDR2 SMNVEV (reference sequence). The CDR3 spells CASRDSVDTYEQYF. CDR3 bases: TGTGCCAGCAGAGACAGTGTCGATACCTACGAGCAGTACTTC.

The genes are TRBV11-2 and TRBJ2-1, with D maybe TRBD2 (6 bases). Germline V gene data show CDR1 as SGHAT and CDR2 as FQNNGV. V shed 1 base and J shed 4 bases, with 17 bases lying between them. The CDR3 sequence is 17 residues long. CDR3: CASSLAWGGRTYNEQFF. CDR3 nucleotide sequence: TGTGCCAGCAGCTTAGCTTGGGGTGGGAGGACGTACAATGAGCAGTTCTTC.

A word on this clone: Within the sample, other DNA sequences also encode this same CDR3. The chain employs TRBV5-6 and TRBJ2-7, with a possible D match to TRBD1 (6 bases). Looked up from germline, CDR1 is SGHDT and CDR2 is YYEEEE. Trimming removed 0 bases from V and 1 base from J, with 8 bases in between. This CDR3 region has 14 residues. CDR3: CASSLGRGSYEQYF. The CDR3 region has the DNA TGTGCCAGCAGCTTGGGCAGGGGATCCTACGAGCAGTACTTC.

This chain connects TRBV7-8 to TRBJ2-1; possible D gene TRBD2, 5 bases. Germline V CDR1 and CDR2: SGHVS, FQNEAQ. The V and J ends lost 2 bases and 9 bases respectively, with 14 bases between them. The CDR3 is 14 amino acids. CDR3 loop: CASSLIYLATEQFF. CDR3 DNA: TGTGCCAGCAGCTTAATCTATCTAGCCACTGAGCAGTTCTTC.

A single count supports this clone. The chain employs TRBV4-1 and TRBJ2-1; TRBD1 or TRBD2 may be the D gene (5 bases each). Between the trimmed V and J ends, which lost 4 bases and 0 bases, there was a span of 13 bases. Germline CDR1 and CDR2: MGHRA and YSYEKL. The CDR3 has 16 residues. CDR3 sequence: CASSLNRDHSYNEQFF. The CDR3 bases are TGCGCCAGCAGCCTGAACCGGGACCACTCCTACAATGAGCAGTTCTTC.

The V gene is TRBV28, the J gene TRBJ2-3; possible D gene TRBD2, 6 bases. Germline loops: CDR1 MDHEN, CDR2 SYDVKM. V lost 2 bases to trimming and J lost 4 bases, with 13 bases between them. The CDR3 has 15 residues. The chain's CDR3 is CASSLPGEGADTQYF. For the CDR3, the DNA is TGTGCCAGCAGTTTACCGGGAGAAGGGGCAGATACGCAGTATTTT.

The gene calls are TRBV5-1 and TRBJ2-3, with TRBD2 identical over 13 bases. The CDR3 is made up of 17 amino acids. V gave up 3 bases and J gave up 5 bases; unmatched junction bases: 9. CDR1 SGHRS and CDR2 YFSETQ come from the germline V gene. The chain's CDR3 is CASSSTTSGRAIDTQYF. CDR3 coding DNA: TGCGCCAGCAGCTCTACCACTAGCGGGAGGGCAATAGATACGCAGTATTTT.

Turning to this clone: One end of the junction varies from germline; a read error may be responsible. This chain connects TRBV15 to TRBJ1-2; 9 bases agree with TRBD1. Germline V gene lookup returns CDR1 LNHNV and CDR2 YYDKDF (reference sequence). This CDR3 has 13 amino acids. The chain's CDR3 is CATSALEGQGTLF. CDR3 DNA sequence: TGTGCCACCAGCGCCCTTGAGGGACAGGGAACATTATTC.

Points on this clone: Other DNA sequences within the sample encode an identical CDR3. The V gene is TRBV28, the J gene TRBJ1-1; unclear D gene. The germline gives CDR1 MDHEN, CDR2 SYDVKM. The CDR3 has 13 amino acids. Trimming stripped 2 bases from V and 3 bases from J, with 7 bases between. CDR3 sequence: CASSLRGYTEAFF. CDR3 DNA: TGTGCCAGCAGTTTACGAGGGTACACTGAAGCTTTCTTT.

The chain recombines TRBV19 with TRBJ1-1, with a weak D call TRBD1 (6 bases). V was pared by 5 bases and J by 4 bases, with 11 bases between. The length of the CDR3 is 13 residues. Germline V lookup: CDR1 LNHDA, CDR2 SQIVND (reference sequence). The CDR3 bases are TGTGCCAGTAGTCATAGGGGGATCACTGAAGCTTTCTTT. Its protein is CASSHRGITEAFF.

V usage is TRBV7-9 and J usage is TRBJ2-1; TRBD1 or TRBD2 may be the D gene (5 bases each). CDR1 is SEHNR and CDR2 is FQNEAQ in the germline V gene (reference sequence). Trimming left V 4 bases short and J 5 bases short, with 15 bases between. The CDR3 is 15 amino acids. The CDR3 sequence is CASSSGTVRDNEQFF. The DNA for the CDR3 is TGTGCCAGCAGCTCGGGGACCGTACGCGACAATGAGCAGTTCTTC.

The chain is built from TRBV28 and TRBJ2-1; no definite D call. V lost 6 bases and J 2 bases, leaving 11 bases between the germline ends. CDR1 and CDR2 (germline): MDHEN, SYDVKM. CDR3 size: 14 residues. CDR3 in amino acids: CASRSFQAYNEQFF. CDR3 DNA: TGTGCCAGCAGGTCGTTTCAGGCCTACAATGAGCAGTTCTTC.

In DNA, the CDR3 is TGTGCCAGCAGCTTTGGGGATCAGCCCCAGCATTTT. Translating gives CASSFGDQPQHF. This chain connects TRBV7-9 to TRBJ1-5; D unresolved. Deletions cut 3 bases from V and 5 bases from J, with 5 bases between. The CDR3 covers 12 residues. Germline CDR1 is SEHNR and CDR2 is FQNEAQ (reference sequence).

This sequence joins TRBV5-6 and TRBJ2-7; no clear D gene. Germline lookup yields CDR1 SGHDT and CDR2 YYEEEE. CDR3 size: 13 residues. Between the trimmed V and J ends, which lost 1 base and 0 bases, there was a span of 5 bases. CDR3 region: CASSLQDSYEQYF. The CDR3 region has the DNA TGTGCCAGCAGCTTGCAGGACTCCTACGAGCAGTACTTC.

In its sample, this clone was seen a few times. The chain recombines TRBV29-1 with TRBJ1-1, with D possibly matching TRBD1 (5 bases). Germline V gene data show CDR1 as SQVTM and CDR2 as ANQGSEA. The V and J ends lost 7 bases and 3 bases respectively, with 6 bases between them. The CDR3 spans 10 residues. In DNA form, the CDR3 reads TGCAGCGGGGGGGACACTGAAGCTTTCTTT. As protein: CSGGDTEAFF.

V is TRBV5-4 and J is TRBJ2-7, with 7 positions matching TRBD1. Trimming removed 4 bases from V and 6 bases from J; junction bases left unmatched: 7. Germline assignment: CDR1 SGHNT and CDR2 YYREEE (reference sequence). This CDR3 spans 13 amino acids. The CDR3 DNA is TGTGCCAGCAGCCCGACAGGGTCGGGCGAGCAGTACTTC. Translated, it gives CASSPTGSGEQYF.

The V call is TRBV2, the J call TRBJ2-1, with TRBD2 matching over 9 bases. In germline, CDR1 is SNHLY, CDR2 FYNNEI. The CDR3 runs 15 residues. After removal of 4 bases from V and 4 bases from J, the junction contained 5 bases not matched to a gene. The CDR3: CASSGGRASYNEQFF. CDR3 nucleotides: TGTGCCAGCAGTGGCGGGAGGGCCTCGTACAATGAGCAGTTCTTC.

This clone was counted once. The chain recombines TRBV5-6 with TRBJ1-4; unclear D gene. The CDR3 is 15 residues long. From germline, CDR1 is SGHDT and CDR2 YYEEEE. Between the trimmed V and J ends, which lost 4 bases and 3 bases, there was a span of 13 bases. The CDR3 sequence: CASSPWGESNEKLFF. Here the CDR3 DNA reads TGTGCCAGCAGCCCCTGGGGTGAATCTAATGAAAAACTGTTTTTT.